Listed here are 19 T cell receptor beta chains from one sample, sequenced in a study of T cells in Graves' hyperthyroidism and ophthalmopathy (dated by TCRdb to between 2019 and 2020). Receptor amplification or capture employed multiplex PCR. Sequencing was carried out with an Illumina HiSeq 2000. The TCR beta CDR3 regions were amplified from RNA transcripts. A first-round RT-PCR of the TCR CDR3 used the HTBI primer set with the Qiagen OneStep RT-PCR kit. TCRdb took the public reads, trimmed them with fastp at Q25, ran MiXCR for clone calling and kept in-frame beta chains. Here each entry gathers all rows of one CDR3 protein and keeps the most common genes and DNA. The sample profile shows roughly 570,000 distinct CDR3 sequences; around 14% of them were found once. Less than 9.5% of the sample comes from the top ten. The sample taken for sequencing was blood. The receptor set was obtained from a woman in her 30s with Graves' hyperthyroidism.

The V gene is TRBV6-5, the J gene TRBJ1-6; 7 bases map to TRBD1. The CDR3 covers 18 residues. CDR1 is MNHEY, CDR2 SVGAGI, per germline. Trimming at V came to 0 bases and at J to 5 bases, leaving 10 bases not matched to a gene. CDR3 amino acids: CASSYSKGGAGDNSPLHF. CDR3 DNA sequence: TGTGCCAGCAGTTACTCGAAAGGGGGCGCAGGGGATAATTCACCCCTCCACTTT.

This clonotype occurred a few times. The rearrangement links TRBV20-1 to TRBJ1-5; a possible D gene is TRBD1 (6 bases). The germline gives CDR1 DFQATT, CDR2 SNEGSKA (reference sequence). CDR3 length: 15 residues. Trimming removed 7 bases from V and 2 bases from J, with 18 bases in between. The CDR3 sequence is CSGEDSRYRNQPQHF. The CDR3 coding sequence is TGCAGTGGGGAGGACAGCAGGTACCGCAATCAGCCCCAGCATTTT.

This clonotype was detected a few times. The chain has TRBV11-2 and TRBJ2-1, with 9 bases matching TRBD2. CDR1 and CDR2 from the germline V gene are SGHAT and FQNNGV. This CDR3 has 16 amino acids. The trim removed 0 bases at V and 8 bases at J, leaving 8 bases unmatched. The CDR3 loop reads CASSLDRAGGRDEQFF. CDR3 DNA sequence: TGTGCCAGCAGCTTAGATCGTGCGGGAGGGCGCGATGAGCAGTTCTTC.

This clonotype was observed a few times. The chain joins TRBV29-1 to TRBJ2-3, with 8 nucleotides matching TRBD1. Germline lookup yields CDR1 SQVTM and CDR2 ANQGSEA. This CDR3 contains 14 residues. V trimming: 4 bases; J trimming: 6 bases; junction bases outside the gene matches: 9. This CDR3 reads CSVARDRIVDTQYF. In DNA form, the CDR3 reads TGCAGCGTTGCCAGGGACAGGATTGTTGATACGCAGTATTTT.

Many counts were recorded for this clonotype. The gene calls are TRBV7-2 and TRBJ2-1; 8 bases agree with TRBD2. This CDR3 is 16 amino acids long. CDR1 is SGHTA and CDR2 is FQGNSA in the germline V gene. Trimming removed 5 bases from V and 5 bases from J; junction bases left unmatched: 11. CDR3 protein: CASSNLAGPENNEQFF. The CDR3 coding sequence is TGTGCCAGCAGCAACCTAGCGGGTCCAGAAAACAATGAGCAGTTCTTC.

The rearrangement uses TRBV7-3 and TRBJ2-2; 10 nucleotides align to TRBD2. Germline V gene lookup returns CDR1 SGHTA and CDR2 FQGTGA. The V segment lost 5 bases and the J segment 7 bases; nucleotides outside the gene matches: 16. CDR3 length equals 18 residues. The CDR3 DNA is TGTGCCAGCAGCGTTTCTAGCGGGAGCGCCGCGGGAGGCGGGGAGCTGTTTTTT. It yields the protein CASSVSSGSAAGGGELFF.

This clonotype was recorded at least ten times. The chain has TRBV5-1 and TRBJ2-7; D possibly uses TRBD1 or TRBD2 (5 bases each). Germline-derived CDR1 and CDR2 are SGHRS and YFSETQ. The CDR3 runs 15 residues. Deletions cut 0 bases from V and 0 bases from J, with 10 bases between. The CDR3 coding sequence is TGCGCCAGCAGCTTGGAGGCAGGGAGCTCCTACGAGCAGTACTTC. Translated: CASSLEAGSSYEQYF.

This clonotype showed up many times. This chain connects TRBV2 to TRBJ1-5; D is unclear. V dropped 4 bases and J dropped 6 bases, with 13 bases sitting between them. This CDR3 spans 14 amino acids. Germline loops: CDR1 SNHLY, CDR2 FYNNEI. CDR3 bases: TGTGCCAGCAGTGGGGCCCCACGGGGTCAGCCCCAGCATTTT. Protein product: CASSGAPRGQPQHF.

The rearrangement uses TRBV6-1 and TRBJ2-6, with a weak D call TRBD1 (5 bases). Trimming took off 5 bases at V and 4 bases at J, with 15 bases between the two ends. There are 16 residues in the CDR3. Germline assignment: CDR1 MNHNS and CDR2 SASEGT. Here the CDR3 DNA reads TGTGCCAGCAGTCGCGCGACAGATCTCGGGGCCAACGTCCTGACTTTC. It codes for CASSRATDLGANVLTF.

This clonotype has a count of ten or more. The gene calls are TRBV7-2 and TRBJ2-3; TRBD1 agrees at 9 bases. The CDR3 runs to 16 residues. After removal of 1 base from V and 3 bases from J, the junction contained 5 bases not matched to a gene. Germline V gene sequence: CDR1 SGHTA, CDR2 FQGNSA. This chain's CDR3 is CASSLDGGQGTDTQYF. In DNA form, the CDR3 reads TGTGCCAGCAGCTTAGACGGTGGACAGGGGACAGATACGCAGTATTTT. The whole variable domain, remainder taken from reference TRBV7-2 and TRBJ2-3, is GAGVSQSPSNKVTEKGKDVELRCDPISGHTALYWYRQSLGQGLEFLIYFQGNSAPDKSGLPSDRFSAERTGGSVSTLTIQRTQQEDSAVYLCASSLDGGQGTDTQYFGPGTRLTVL.

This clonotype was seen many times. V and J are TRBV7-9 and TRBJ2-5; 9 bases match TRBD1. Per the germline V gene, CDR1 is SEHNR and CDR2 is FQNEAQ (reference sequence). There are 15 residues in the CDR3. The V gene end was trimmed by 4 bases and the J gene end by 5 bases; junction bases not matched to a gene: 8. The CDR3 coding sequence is TGTGCCAGCAGCTCACGCAGACAGGGGGGGGAGACCCAGTACTTC. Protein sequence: CASSSRRQGGETQYF.

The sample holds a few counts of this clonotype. The chain's CDR3 is CASSPTNQKQYF. In DNA form, the CDR3 reads TGTGCCAGCAGCCCCACAAATCAAAAGCAGTACTTC. This chain connects TRBV27 to TRBJ2-7; D ambiguous. Germline V gene sequence: CDR1 MNHEY, CDR2 SMNVEV (reference sequence). CDR3 length equals 12 residues. V lost 6 bases and J 8 bases, leaving 14 bases between the germline ends.

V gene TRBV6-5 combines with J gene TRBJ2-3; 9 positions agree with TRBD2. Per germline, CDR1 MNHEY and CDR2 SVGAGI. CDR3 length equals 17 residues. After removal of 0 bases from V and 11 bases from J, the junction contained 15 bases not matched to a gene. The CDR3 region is CASSYSASGRLPPLQYF. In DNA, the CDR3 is TGTGCCAGCAGTTACTCGGCCAGCGGGAGGCTCCCCCCCCTGCAGTATTTT.

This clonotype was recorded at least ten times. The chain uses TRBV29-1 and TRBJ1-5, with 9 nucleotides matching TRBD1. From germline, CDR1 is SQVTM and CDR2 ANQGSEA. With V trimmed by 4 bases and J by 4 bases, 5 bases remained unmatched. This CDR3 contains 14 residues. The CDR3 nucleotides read TGCAGCGTTGGTGGGACAGGGCCGAATCAGCCCCAGCATTTT. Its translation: CSVGGTGPNQPQHF.

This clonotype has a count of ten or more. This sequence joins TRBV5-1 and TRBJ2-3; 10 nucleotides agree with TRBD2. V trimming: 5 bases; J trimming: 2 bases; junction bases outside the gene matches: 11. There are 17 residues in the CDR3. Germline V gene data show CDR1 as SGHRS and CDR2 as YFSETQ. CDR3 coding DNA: TGCGCCAGCAGTATGGCTAGCGGGGGTCCTCTCACAGATACGCAGTATTTT. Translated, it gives CASSMASGGPLTDTQYF.

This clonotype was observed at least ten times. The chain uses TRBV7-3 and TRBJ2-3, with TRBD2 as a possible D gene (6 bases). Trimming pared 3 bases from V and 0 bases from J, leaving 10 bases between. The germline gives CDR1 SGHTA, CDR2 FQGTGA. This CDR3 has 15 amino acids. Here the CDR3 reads CASSLSSGSTDTQYF. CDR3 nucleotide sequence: TGTGCCAGCAGCTTGTCGAGCGGGAGCACAGATACGCAGTATTTT.

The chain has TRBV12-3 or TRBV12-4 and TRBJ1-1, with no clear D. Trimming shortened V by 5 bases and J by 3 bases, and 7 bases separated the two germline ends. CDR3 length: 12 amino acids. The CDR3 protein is CASSLHYTEAFF. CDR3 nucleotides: TGTGCCAGCAGTCTTCATTACACTGAAGCTTTCTTT.

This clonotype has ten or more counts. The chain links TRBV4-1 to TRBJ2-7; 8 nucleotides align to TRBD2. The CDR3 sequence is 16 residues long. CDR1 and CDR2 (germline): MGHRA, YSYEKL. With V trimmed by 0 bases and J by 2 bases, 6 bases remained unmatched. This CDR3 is CASSQESSGSTYEQYF. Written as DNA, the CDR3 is TGCGCCAGCAGCCAAGAGAGCAGCGGGAGCACCTACGAGCAGTACTTC.

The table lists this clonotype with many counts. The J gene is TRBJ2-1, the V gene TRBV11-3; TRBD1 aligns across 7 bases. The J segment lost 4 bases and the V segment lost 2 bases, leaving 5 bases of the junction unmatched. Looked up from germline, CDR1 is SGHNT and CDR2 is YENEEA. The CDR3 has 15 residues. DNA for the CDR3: TGTGCCAGCAGCTTAAACCGGGACAGATACAATGAGCAGTTCTTC. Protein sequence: CASSLNRDRYNEQFF.